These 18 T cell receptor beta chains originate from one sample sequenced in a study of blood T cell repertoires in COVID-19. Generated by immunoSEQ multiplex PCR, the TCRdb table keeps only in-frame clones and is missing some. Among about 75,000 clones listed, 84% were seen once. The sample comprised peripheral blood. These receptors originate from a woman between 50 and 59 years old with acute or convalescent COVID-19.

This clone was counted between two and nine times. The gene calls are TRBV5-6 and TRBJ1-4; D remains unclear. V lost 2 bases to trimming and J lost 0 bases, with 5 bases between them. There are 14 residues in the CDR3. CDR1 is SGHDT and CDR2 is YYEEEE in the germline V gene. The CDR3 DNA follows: TGTGCCAGCAGCTTTAAAACAACTAATGAAAAACTGTTTTTT. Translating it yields CASSFKTTNEKLFF.

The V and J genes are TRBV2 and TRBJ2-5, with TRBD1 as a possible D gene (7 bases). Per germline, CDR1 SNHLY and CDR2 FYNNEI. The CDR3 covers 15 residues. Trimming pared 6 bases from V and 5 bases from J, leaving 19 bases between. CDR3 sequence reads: CASSPRTGGGETQYF. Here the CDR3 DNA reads TGTGCCAGCAGCCCTAGGACAGGAGGGGGGGAGACCCAGTACTTC.

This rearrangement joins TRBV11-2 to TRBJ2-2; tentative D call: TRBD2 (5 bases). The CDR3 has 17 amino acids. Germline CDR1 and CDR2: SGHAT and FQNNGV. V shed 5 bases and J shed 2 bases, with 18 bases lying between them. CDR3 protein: CASSPGGWTPNTGELFF. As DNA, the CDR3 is TGTGCCAGCAGCCCAGGAGGTTGGACTCCTAACACCGGGGAGCTGTTTTTT.

The CDR3: CASSQGRTSGGQETQYF. The DNA of the CDR3 is TGTGCCAGCAGCCAAGGTAGGACAAGCGGGGGCCAAGAGACCCAGTACTTC. The chain carries TRBV3-1 (or the pseudogene TRBV3-2) and TRBJ2-5, with TRBD2 matching over 8 bases. The CDR3 is 17 residues long. Trimming at V came to 1 base and at J to 1 base, leaving 8 bases not matched to a gene. Germline assignment: CDR1 LGHDT and CDR2 YNNKEL (reference sequence).

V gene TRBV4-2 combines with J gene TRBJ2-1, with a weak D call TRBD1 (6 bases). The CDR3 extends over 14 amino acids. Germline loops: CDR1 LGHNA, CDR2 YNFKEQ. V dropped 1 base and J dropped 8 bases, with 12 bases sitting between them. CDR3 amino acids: CASSQVGRGDEQFF. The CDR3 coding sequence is TGTGCCAGCAGCCAAGTTGGCAGGGGTGATGAGCAGTTCTTC.

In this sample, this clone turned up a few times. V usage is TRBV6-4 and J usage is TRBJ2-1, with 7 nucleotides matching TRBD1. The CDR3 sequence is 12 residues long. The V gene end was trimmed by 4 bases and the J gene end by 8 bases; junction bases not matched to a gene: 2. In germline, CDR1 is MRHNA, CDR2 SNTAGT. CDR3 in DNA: TGTGCCAGCAGTGCCCAGGGGGATGAGCAGTTCTTC. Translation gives CASSAQGDEQFF.

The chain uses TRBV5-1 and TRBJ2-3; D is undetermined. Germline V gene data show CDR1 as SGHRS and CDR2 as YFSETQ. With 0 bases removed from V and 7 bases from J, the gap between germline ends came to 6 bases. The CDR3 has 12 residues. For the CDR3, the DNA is TGCGCCAGCAGCTTGGAACAGTATACGCAGTATTTT. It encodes CASSLEQYTQYF.

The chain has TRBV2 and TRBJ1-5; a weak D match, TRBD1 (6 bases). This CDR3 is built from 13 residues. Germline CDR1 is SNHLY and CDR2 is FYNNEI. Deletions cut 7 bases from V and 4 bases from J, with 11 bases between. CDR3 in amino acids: CASIGQQNQPQHF. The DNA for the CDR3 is TGTGCCAGCATAGGACAGCAAAATCAGCCCCAGCATTTT.

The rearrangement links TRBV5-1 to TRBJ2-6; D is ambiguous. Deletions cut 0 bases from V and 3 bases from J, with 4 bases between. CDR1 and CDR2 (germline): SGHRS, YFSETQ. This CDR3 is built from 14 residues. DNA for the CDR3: TGCGCCAGCAGCTTGGATAGTGGGGCCAACGTCCTGACTTTC. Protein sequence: CASSLDSGANVLTF.

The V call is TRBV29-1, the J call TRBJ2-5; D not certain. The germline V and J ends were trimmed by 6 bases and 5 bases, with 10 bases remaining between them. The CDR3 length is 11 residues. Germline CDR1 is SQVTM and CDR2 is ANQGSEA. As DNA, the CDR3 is TGCAGCGTCCACTATGCGGAGACCCAGTACTTC. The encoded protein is CSVHYAETQYF.

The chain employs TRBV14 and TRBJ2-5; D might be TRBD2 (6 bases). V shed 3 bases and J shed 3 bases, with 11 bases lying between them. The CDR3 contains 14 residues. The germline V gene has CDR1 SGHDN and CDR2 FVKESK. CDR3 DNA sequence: TGTGCCAGCAGCCAGCGGGGAACAAAAGAGACCCAGTACTTC. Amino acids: CASSQRGTKETQYF.

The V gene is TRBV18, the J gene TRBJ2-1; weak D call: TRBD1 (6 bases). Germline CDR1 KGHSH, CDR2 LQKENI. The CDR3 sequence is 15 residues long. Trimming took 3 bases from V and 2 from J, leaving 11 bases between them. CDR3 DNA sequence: TGTGCCAGCTCACCGCTGCAGGGGACCTACAATGAGCAGTTCTTC. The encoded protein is CASSPLQGTYNEQFF.

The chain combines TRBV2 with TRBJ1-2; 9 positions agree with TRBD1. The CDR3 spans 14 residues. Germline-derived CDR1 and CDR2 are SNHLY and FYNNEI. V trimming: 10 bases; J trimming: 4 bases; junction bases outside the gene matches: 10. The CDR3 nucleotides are TGTGCCACCAGACCGGGACAGGGACTCTATGGCTACACCTTC. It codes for CATRPGQGLYGYTF.

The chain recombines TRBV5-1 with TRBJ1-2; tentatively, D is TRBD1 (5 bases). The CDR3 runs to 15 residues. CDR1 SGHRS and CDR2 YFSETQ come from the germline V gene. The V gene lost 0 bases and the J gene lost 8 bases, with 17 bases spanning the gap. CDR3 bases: TGCGCCAGCAGCTTGGAGGAGGGGAGGTGGGAAGGCTACACCTTC. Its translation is CASSLEEGRWEGYTF.

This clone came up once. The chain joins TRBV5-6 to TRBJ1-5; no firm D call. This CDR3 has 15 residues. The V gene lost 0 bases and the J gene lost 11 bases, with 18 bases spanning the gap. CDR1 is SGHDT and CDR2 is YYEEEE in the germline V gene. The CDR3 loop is CASSLVGDSDPSQHF. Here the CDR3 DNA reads TGTGCCAGCAGCTTGGTCGGCGACTCGGATCCTTCCCAGCATTTT.

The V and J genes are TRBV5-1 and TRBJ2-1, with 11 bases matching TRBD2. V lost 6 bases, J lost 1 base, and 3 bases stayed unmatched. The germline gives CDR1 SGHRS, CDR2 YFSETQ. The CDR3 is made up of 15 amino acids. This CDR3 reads CASMPSGGSYNEQFF. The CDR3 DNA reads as TGCGCCAGCATGCCTAGCGGGGGGTCCTACAATGAGCAGTTCTTC.

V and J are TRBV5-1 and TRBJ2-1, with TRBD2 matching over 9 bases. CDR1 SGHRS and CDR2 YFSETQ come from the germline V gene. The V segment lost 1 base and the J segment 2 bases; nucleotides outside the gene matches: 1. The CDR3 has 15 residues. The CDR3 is CASSLPSGAYNEQFF. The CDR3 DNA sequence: TGCGCCAGCAGCTTGCCTAGCGGGGCCTACAATGAGCAGTTCTTC.

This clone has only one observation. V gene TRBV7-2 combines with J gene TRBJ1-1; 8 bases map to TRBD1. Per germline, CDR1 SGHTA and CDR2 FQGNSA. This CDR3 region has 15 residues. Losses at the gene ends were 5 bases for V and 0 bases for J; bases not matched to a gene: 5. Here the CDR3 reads CASSPRGRVNTEAFF. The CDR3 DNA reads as TGTGCCAGCAGCCCCAGGGGGCGCGTGAACACTGAAGCTTTCTTT.